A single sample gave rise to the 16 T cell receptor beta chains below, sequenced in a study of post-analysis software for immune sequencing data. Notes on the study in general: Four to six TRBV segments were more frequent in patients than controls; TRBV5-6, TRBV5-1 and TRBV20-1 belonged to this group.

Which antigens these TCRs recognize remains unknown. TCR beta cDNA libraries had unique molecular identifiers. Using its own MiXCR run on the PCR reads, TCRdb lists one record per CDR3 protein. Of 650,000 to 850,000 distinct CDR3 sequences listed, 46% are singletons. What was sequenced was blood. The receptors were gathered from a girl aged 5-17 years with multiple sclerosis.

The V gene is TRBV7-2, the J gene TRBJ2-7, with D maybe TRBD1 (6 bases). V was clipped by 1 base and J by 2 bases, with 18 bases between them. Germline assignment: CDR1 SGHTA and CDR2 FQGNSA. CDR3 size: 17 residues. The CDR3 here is CASSLDVRQVSPYEQYF. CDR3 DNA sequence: TGTGCCAGCAGCTTAGACGTTAGACAGGTGTCCCCCTACGAGCAGTACTTC. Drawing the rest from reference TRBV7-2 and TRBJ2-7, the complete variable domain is GAGVSQSPSNKVTEKGKDVELRCDPISGHTALYWYRQSLGQGLEFLIYFQGNSAPDKSGLPSDRFSAERTGGSVSTLTIQRTQQEDSAVYLCASSLDVRQVSPYEQYFGPGTRLTVT.

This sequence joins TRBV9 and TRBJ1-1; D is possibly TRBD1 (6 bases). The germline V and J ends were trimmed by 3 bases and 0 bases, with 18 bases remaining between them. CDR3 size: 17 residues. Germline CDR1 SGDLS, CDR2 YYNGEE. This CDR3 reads CASSAHLQGVMNTEAFF. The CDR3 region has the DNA TGTGCCAGCAGCGCGCATCTACAGGGCGTTATGAACACTGAAGCTTTCTTT.

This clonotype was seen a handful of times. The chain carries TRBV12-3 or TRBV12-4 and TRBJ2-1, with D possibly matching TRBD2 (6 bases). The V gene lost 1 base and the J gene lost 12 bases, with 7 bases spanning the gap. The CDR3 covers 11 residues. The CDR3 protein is CASSLGGLQFF. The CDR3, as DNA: TGTGCCAGCAGTTTAGGGGGACTGCAGTTCTTC.

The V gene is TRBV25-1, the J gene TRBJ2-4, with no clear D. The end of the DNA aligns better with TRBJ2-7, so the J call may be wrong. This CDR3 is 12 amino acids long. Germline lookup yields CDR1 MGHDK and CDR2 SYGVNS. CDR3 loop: CASSVDDYEQYF. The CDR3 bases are TGTGCCAGCAGTGTAGATGACTACGAGCAGTACTTC.

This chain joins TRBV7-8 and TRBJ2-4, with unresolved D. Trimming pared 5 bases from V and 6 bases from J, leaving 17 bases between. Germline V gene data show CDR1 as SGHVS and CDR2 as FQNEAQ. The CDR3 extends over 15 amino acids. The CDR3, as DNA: TGTGCCAGCAGCCCGAAACGGAGTTCGTTAAACATTCAGTACTTC. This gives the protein CASSPKRSSLNIQYF.

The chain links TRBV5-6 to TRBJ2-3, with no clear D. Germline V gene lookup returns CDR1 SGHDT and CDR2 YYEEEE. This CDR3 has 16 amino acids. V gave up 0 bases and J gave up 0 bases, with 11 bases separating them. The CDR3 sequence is CASSLDVAPSTDTQYF. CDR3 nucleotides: TGTGCCAGCAGCTTGGACGTCGCCCCTAGCACAGATACGCAGTATTTT.

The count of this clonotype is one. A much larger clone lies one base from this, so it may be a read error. As DNA, the CDR3 is TGTGCCAGCAGCCCGCGGACTAGCTGGGAGACCCGGTACTTC. Protein product: CASSPRTSWETRYF. The chain is built from TRBV7-9 and TRBJ2-7; 8 bases match TRBD2. The CDR3 length is 14 residues. From germline, CDR1 is SEHNR and CDR2 FQNEAQ (reference sequence). Trimming at V came to 5 bases and at J to 12 bases, leaving 15 bases not matched to a gene. The full variable domain, completed using reference TRBV7-9 and TRBJ2-7, is DTGVSQNPRHKITKRGQNVTFRCDPISEHNRLYWYRQTLGQGPEFLTYFQNEAQLEKSRLLSDRFSAERPKGSFSTLEIQRTEQGDSAMYLCASSPRTSWETRYFGPGTRLTVT.

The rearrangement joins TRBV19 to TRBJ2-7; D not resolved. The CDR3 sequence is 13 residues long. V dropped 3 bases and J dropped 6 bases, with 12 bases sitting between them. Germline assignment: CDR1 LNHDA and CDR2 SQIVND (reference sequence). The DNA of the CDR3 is TGTGCCAGTAGTATTTTGGATTTCGGCGAGCAGTACTTC. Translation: CASSILDFGEQYF.

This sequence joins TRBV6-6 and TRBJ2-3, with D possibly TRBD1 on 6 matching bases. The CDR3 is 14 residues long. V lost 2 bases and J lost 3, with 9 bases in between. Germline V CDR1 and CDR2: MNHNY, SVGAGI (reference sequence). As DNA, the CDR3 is TGTGCCAGCAGTTACCCTACAGGGACAGATACGCAGTATTTT. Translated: CASSYPTGTDTQYF.

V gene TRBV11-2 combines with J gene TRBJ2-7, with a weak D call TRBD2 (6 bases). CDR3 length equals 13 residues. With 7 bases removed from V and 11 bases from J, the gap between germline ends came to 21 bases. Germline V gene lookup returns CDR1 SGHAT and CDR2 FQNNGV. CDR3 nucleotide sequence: TGTGCCAGCACCCACCCTGGGAGGCCGGAGAAGTACTTC. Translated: CASTHPGRPEKYF.

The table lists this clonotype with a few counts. The CDR3 DNA reads TGCAGCGTTGAATTGGGACAGGGATTTTCCTACGAGCAGTACTTC. This gives the protein CSVELGQGFSYEQYF. The chain joins TRBV29-1 to TRBJ2-7; 9 positions agree with TRBD1. This CDR3 spans 15 amino acids. Germline CDR1 is SQVTM and CDR2 is ANQGSEA. Unmatched junction bases numbered 6, after V lost 2 bases and J lost 1 base.

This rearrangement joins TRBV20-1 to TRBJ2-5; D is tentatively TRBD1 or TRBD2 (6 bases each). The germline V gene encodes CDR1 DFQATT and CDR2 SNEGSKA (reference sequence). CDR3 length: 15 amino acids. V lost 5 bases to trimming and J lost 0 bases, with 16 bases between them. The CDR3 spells CSAGSGARYQETQYF. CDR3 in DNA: TGCAGTGCTGGTTCGGGGGCTAGGTACCAAGAGACCCAGTACTTC.

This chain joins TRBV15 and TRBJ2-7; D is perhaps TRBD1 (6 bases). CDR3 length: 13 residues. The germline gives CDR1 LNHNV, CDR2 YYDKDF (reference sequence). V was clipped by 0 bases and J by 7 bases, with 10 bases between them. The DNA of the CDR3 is TGTGCCACCAGCAGAGATAAGGGGGATGAGCAGTACTTC. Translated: CATSRDKGDEQYF.

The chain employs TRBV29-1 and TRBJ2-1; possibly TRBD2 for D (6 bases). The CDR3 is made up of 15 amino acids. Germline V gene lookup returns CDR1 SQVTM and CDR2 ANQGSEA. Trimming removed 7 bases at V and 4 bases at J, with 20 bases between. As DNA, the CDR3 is TGCAGCGGGGCGAGACGAGCGGGCCAATACAATGAGCAGTTCTTC. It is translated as CSGARRAGQYNEQFF.

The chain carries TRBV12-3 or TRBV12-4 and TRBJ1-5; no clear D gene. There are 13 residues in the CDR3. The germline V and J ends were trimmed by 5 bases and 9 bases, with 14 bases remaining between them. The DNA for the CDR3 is TGTGCCAGCAGTGGGCACTCCGTATTGCCCCAGCATTTT. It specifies CASSGHSVLPQHF.

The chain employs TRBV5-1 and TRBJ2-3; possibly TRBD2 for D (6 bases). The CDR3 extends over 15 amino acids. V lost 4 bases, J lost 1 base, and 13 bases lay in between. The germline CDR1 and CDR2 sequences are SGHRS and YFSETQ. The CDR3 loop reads CASSAEGVGTDTQYF. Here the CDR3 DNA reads TGCGCCAGCAGCGCGGAGGGTGTGGGCACAGATACGCAGTATTTT.